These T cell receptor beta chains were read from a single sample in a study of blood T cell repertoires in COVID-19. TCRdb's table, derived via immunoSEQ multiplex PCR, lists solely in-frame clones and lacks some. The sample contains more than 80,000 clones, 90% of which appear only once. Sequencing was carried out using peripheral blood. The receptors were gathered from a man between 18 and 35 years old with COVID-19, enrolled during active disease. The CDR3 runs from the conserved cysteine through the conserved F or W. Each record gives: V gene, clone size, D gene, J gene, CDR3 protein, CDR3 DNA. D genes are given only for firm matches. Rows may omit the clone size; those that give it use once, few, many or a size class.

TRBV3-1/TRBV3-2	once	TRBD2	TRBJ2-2	CASSRREVGLASPGELFF	TGTGCCAGCAGCCGGAGGGAAGTAGGACTAGCCTCGCCCGGGGAGCTGTTTTTT
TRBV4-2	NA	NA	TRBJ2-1	CASSQGVGGEQFF	TGTGCCAGCAGCCAAGGTGTGGGGGGTGAGCAGTTCTTC
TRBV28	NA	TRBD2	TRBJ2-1	CASSSLAVGKNEQFF	TGTGCCAGCAGCTCTCTAGCGGTTGGGAAGAATGAGCAGTTCTTC
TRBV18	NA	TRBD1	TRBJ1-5	CASSKGADQPQHF	TGTGCCAGCTCAAAGGGGGCCGATCAGCCCCAGCATTTT
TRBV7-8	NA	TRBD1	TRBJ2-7	CASSIRTGPYEQYF	TGTGCCAGCAGCATCCGGACAGGACCCTACGAGCAGTACTTC
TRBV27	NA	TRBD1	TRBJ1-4	CASGPAGTGNEKLFF	TGTGCCAGCGGCCCAGCCGGGACAGGGAATGAAAAACTGTTTTTT
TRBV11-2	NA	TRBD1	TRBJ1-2	CASSLEPGTGAGDGYTF	TGTGCCAGCAGCTTAGAACCCGGGACAGGGGCGGGGGATGGCTACACCTTC
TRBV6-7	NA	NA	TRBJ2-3	CASSYTTTGPKSDTQYF	TGTGCCAGCAGTTACACCACGACAGGACCGAAGTCAGATACGCAGTATTTT
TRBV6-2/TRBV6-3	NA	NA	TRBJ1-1	CASSFVGARTEAFF	TGTGCCAGCAGTTTTGTGGGGGCGCGCACTGAAGCTTTCTTT
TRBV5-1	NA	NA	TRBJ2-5	CASSLVGQGFETQYF	TGCGCCAGCAGCTTGGTAGGTCAGGGGTTCGAGACCCAGTACTTC
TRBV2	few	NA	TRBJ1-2	CASSEASGVWKGYTF	TGTGCCAGCAGTGAAGCTTCAGGGGTTTGGAAGGGCTACACCTTC
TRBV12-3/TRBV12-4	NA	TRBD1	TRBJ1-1	CASSNTGATEAFF	TGTGCCAGCAGTAACACAGGGGCCACTGAAGCTTTCTTT
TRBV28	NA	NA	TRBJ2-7	CASSQTAGTYEQYF	TGTGCCAGCAGTCAAACGGCGGGGACCTACGAGCAGTACTTC
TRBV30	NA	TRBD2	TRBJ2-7	CAWKSGRESEQYF	TGTGCCTGGAAGAGCGGGAGGGAAAGCGAGCAGTACTTC
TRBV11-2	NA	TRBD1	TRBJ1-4	CASSHYRDSDEKLLF	TGTGCCAGCAGCCACTATCGGGACAGTGATGAAAAACTGCTTTTT
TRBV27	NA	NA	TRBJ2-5	CASSFPGETQYF	TGTGCCAGCAGTTTTCCAGGAGAGACCCAGTACTTC